Described below is a single T cell receptor (beta chain) sequence and its context. The data were taken from a study of cytomegalovirus exposure and HLA in healthy donors. V lost 1 base and J 3 bases, leaving 10 bases between the germline ends. Germline CDR1 SGHTA, CDR2 FQGTGA. The CDR3 extends over 15 amino acids. Primers included in the PCR were 60 Vbeta and 13 Jbeta primers. The table came from immunoSEQ multiplex PCR; TCRdb's copy has only in-frame clones and leaves some out. The sample holds more than 95,000 clones, less than 90% seen once. This TCR came from a man aged 18 to 35 in good health and CMV-seropositive. Sequenced material: PBMCs. The V gene is TRBV7-3, the J gene TRBJ2-1; D not certain. Written as DNA, the CDR3 is TGTGCCAGCAGCTTAAGAGAAGGAGACTACAATGAGCAGTTCTTC. It encodes CASSLREGDYNEQFF.